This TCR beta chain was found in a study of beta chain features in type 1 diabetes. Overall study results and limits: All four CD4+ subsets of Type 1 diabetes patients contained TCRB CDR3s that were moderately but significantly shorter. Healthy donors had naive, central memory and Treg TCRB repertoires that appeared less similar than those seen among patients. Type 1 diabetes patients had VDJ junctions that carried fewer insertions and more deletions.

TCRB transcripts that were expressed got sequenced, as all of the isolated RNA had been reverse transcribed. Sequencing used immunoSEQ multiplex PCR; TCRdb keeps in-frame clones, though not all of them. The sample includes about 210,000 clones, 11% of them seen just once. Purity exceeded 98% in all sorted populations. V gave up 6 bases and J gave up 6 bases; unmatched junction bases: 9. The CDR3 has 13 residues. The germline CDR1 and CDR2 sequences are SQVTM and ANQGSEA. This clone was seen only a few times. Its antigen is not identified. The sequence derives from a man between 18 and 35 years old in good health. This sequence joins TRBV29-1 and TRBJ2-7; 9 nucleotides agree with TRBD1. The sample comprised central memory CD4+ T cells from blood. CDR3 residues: CSVSGTGLPEQYF. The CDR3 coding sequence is TGCAGCGTCTCCGGGACAGGGCTACCCGAGCAGTACTTC.